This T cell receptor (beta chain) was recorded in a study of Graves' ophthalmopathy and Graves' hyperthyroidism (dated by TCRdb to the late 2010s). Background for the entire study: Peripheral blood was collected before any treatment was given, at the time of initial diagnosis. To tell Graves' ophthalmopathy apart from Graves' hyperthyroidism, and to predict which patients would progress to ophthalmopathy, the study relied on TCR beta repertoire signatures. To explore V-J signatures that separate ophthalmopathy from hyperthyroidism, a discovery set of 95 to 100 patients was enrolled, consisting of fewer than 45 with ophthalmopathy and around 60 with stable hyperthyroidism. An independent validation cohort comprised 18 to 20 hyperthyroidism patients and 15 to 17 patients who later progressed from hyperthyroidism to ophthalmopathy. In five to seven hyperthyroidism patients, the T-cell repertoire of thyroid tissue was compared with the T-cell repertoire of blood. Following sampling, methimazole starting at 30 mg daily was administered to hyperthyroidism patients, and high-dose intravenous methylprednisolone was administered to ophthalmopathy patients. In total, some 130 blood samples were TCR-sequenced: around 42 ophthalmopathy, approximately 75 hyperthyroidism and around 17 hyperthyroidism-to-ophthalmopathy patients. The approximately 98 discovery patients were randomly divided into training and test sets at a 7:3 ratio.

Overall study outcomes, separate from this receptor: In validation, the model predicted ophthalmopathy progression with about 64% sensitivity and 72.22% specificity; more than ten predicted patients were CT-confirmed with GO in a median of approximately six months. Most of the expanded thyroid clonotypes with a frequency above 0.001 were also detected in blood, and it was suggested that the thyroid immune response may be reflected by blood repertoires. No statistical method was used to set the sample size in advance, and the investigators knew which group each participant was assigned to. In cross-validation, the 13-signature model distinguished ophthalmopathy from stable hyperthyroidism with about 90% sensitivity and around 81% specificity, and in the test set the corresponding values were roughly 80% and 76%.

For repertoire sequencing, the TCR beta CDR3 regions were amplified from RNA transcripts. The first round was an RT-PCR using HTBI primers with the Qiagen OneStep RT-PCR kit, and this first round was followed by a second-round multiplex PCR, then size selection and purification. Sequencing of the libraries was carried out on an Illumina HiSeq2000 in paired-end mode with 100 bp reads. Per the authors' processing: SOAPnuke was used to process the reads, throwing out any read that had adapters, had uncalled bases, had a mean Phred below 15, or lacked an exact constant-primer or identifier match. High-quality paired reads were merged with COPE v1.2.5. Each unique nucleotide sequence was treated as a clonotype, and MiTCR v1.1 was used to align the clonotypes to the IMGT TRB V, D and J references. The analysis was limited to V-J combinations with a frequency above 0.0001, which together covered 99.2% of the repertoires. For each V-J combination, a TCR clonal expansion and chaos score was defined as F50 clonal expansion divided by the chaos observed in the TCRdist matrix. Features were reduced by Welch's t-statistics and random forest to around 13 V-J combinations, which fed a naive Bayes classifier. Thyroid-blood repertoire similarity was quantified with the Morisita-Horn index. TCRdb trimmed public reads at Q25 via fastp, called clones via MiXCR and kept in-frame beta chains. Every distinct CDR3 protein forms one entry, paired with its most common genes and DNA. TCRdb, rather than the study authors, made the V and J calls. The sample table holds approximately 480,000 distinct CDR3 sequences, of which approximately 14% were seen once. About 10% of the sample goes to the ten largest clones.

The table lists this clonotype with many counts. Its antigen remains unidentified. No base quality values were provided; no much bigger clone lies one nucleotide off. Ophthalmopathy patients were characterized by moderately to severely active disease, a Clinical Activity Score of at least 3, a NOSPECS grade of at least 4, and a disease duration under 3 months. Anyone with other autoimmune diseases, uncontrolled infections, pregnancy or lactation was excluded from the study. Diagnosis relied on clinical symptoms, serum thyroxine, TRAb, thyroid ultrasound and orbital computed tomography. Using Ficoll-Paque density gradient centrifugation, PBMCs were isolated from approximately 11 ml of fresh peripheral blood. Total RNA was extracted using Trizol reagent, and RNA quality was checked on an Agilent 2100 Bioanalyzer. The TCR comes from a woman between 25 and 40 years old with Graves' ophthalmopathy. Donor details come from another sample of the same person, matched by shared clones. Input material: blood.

The CDR3 region has the sequence CASSGDRAYIQYF. The DNA reads TGTGCCAGCAGTGGGGACAGGGCATACATTCAGTACTTC. The chain employs TRBV6-1 and TRBJ2-4, with 9 bases aligning to TRBD1. After removal of 4 bases from V and 8 bases from J, the junction retains 3 bases not matched to a gene. The CDR3 goes from the cysteine to the phenylalanine over 13 residues. The DNA shown is the 39-base CDR3, in frame from base 1. The germline V gene provides CDR1 MNHNS and CDR2 SASEGT.